Presented here are 12 T cell receptor beta chains from one specimen sequenced in a study of low-dose radiotherapy and immunotherapy resistance in tumors. The sample's time point: before trial treatment. With TRAV- and TRBV-specific primers, first-strand cDNA was made, covering the alpha and beta chains. The TCRs were subjected to amplification over approximately 20 PCR cycles employing a constant-region primer in conjunction with a V-primer adapter. TCRdb reprocessed the reads via MiXCR and lists one record per CDR3 protein. The profile shows under 90,000 distinct CDR3 sequences, 18% of them singletons. Here the sequenced sample was PBMCs, taken before treatment. The receptors were gathered from a male donor with prostate cancer.

Of note for this clonotype: A single base is all that separates this from a far larger clone, so a read error is likely. The gene calls are TRBV5-3 and TRBJ1-1; 10 nucleotides match TRBD1. TRBV5-3 is given ORF status, its function remaining uncertain. J lost 3 bases, V lost 8 bases, and 16 bases had no gene match. This CDR3 region has 17 residues. The CDR3 DNA reads TGTGCCAGCAGGTCCCGGACAGGGGGTTCAAGGGACACTGAAGCTTTCTTT. Protein: CASRSRTGGSRDTEAFF.

At least ten counts were recorded for this clonotype. The chain couples TRBV7-6 to TRBJ1-2; perhaps TRBD1 as D (6 bases). Trimming removed 5 bases at V and 4 bases at J, with 14 bases between. Germline CDR1 SGHVS, CDR2 FNYEAQ. CDR3 length: 14 amino acids. The CDR3 sequence is CASSPGGLSYGYTF. The CDR3 coding sequence is TGTGCCAGCAGCCCCGGGGGGCTCAGCTATGGCTACACCTTC. The variable domain in full, with the rest retrieved from reference TRBV7-6 and TRBJ1-2, is GAGVSQSPRYKVTKRGQDVALRCDPISGHVSLYWYRQALGQGPEFLTYFNYEAQQDKSGLPNDRFSAERPEGSISTLTIQRTEQRDSAMYRCASSPGGLSYGYTFGSGTRLTVV.

This clonotype was detected many times. This sequence joins TRBV6-5 and TRBJ2-6; TRBD1 matches at 7 bases. V dropped 7 bases and J dropped 0; count of bases not matched to a gene: 9. Looked up from germline, CDR1 is MNHEY and CDR2 is SVGAGI. The CDR3 spans 17 residues. The CDR3 reads CASTPGQWVSGANVLTF. The CDR3 coding sequence is TGTGCCAGCACCCCGGGACAGTGGGTCTCTGGGGCCAACGTCCTGACTTTC.

Ten or more counts support this clonotype. This chain links TRBV6-1 with TRBJ1-5; D may be TRBD1 (5 bases). The CDR3 loop spans 16 amino acids. Germline V gene lookup returns CDR1 MNHNS and CDR2 SASEGT. Trimming pared 5 bases from V and 0 bases from J, leaving 14 bases between. The CDR3 DNA is TGTGCCAGCAGTCGCTCCCGGGACCTTAGCAATCAGCCCCAGCATTTT. It yields the protein CASSRSRDLSNQPQHF.

The sample holds many counts of this clonotype. The chain uses TRBV25-1 and TRBJ2-1; no definite D call. This CDR3 region has 14 residues. V lost 6 bases to trimming and J lost 7 bases, with 16 bases between them. Germline CDR1 MGHDK, CDR2 SYGVNS. CDR3 nucleotides: TGTGCCAGCAGCCCGTACCCGAAGGATAATGAGCAGTTCTTC. Its translation is CASSPYPKDNEQFF.

At least ten counts were recorded for this clonotype. The chain employs TRBV4-1 and TRBJ1-3; no clear D gene. With 1 base removed from V and 4 bases from J, the gap between germline ends came to 8 bases. CDR1 and CDR2 from the germline V gene are MGHRA and YSYEKL. The CDR3 is 14 residues long. The CDR3 nucleotides read TGCGCCAGCAGCCAAGGGGGATACGGAAACACCATATATTTT. Its protein is CASSQGGYGNTIYF.

This clonotype was detected ten times or more. The CDR3 sequence is CASGAGVLEQYF. The CDR3 region has the DNA TGTGCCAGCGGTGCCGGAGTCCTCGAGCAGTACTTC. The chain combines TRBV2 with TRBJ2-7; no clear D. The CDR3 consists of 12 residues. CDR1 and CDR2 from the germline V gene are SNHLY and FYNNEI. Trimming removed 8 bases at V and 6 bases at J, with 14 bases between.

This clonotype was observed at least ten times. The chain links TRBV28 to TRBJ2-7; 7 bases are a match to TRBD2. This CDR3 contains 15 residues. V shed 5 bases, J shed 2 bases, and the junction held 9 bases outside the gene matches. Germline CDR1 is MDHEN and CDR2 is SYDVKM. In nucleotides, the CDR3 is TGTGCCAGCAGTCCCGGGGGAGGGGTGGCCTACGAGCAGTACTTC. Amino acid sequence: CASSPGGGVAYEQYF.

There are many counts of this clonotype. This chain links TRBV6-2 or TRBV6-3 with TRBJ2-7; 11 bases fit TRBD2. Germline V lookup: CDR1 MNHEY, CDR2 SVGEGT. CDR3 length equals 13 residues. The J segment lost 5 bases and the V segment lost 6 bases, leaving 3 bases of the junction unmatched. As DNA, the CDR3 is TGTGCCAGCAGGACTAGCGGGGACCACGAGCAGTACTTC. It yields the protein CASRTSGDHEQYF.

This clonotype was seen many times. This chain uses TRBV5-1 with TRBJ2-1, with D possibly TRBD2 on 5 matching bases. The CDR3 spans 14 residues. V shed 5 bases and J shed 8 bases, with 17 bases lying between them. In germline, CDR1 is SGHRS, CDR2 YFSETQ. CDR3 coding DNA: TGCGCCAGCAGGGAGGAGCTTGCATCTGATGAGCAGTTCTTC. Protein sequence: CASREELASDEQFF.

This clonotype came up many times. The rearrangement uses TRBV29-1 and TRBJ2-1, with 8 positions matching TRBD1. V trimming: 6 bases; J trimming: 2 bases; junction bases outside the gene matches: 6. CDR1 and CDR2 from the germline V gene are SQVTM and ANQGSEA. The CDR3 spans 14 residues. CDR3 DNA sequence: TGCAGCGTCCGCCGGGACAGGACCTACAATGAGCAGTTCTTC. It yields the protein CSVRRDRTYNEQFF.

The chain uses TRBV6-6 and TRBJ2-2; 12 bases line up with TRBD1. CDR3 length: 18 residues. J was trimmed by 5 bases and V by 5 bases; bases with no gene match: 12. Germline V CDR1 and CDR2: MNHNY, SVGAGI (reference sequence). CDR3 DNA sequence: TGTGCCAGCAGTGGTTACGCTCCGGGACAGGGGGCGACCGGGGAGCTGTTTTTT. Amino acids: CASSGYAPGQGATGELFF.